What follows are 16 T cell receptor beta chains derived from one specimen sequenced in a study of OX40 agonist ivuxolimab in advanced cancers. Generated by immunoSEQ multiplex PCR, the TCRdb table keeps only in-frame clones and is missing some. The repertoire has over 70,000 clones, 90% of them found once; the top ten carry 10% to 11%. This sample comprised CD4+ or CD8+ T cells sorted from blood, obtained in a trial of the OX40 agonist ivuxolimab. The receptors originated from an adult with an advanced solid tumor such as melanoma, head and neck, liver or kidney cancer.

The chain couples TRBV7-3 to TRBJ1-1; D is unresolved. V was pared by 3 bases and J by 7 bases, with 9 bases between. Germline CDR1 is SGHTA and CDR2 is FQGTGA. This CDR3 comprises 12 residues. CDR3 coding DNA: TGTGCCAGCAGCTTGAGAGGGCGTGAAGCTTTCTTT. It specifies CASSLRGREAFF.

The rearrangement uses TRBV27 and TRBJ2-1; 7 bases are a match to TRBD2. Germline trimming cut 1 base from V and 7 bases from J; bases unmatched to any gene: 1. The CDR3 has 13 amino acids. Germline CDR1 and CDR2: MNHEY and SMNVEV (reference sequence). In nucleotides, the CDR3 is TGTGCCAGCAGTTTATTGGGGGGGAATGAGCAGTTCTTC. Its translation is CASSLLGGNEQFF.

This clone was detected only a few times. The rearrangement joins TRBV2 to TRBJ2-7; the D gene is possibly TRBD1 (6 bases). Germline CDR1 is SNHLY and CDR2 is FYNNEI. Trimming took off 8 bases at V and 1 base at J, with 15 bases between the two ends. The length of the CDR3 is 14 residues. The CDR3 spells CASFYRDSSYEQYF. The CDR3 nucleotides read TGTGCCAGCTTTTACAGGGATTCTTCCTACGAGCAGTACTTC.

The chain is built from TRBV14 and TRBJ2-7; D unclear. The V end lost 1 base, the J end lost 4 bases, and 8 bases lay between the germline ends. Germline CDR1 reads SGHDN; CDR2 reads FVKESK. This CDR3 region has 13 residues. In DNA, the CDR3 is TGTGCCAGCAGCCAAGTCTGGTCGTACGAGCAGTACTTC. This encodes CASSQVWSYEQYF.

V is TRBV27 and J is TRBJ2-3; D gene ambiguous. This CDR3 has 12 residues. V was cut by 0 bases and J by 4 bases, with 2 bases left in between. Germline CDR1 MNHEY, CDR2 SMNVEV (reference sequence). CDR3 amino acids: CASSLSADTQYF. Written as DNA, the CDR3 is TGTGCCAGCAGTTTATCGGCAGATACGCAGTATTTT.

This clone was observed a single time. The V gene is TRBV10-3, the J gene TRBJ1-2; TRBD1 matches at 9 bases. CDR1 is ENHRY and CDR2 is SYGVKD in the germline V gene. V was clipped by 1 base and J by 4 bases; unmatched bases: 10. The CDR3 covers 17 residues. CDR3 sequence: CAISEFGQGNALYGYTF. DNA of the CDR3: TGTGCCATCAGTGAGTTCGGACAGGGGAATGCCCTCTATGGCTACACCTTC.

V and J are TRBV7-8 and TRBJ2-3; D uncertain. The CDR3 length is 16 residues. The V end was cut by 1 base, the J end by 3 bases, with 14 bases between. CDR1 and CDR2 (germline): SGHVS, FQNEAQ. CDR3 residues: CASSLEVGPQTDTQYF. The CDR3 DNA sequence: TGTGCCAGCAGCTTAGAGGTCGGGCCTCAGACAGATACGCAGTATTTT.

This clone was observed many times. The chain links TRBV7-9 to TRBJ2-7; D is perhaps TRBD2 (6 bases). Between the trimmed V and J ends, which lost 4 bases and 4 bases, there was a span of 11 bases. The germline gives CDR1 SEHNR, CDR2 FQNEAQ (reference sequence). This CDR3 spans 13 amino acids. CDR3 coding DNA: TGTGCCAGCAGCTCCTGGGACTTTTACGAGCAGTACTTC. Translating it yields CASSSWDFYEQYF. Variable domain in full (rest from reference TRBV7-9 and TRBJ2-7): DTGVSQNPRHKITKRGQNVTFRCDPISEHNRLYWYRQTLGQGPEFLTYFQNEAQLEKSRLLSDRFSAERPKGSFSTLEIQRTEQGDSAMYLCASSSWDFYEQYFGPGTRLTVT.

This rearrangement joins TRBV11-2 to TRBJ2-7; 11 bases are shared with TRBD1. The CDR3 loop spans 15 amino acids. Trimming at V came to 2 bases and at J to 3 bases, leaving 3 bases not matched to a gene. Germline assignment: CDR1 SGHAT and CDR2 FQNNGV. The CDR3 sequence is CASSLWGTGGYEQYF. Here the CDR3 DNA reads TGTGCCAGCAGCTTATGGGGGACAGGGGGCTACGAGCAGTACTTC.

CDR3 nucleotides: TGCGCCAGCAGCTTGGAGGCCTACGAGCAGTACTTC. It translates to CASSLEAYEQYF. This chain uses TRBV5-1 with TRBJ2-7; unclear D gene. The CDR3 runs 12 residues. CDR1 is SGHRS, CDR2 YFSETQ, per germline. Trimming removed 0 bases at V and 2 bases at J, with 3 bases between.

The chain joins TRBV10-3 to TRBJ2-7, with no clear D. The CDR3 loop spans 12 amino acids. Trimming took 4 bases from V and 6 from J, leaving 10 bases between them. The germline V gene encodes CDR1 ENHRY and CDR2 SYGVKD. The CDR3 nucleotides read TGTGCCATCAGTGGGCCTGCCACCGAGCAGTACTTC. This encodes CAISGPATEQYF.

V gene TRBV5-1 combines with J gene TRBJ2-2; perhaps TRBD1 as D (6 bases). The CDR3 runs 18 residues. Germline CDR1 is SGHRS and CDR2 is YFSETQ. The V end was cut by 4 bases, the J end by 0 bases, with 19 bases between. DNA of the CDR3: TGCGCCAGCAGCCAATTCTTTATGGGACAAACGAACACCGGGGAGCTGTTTTTT. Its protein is CASSQFFMGQTNTGELFF.

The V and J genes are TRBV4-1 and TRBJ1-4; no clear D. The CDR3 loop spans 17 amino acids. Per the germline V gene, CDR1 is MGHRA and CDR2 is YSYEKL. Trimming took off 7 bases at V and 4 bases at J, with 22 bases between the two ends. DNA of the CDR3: TGCGCCAGCACCTCCACCGGACTAGAGAGGCATAATGAAAAACTGTTTTTT. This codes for CASTSTGLERHNEKLFF.

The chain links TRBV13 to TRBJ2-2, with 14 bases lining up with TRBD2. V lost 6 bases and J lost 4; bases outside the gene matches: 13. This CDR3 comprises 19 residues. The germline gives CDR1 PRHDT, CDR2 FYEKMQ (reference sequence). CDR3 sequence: CASRDYGTSGRGITGELFF. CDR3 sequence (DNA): TGTGCCAGCAGGGATTACGGGACTAGCGGGAGAGGGATCACCGGGGAGCTGTTTTTT. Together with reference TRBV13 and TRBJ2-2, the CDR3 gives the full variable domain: AAGVIQSPRHLIKEKRETATLKCYPIPRHDTVYWYQQGPGQDPQFLISFYEKMQSDKGSIPDRFSAQQFSDYHSELNMSSLELGDSALYFCASRDYGTSGRGITGELFFGEGSRLTVL.

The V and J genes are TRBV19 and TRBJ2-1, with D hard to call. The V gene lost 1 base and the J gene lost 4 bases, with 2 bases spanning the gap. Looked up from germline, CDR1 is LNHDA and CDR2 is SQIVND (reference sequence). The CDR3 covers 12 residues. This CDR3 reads CASSIAYNEQFF. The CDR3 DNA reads TGTGCCAGTAGTATAGCGTACAATGAGCAGTTCTTC.

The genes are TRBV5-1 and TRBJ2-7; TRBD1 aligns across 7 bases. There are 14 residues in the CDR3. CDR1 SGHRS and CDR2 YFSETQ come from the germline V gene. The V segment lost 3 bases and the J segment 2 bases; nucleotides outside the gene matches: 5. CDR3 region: CASSWGTAAYEQYF. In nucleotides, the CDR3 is TGCGCCAGCAGCTGGGGGACAGCCGCCTACGAGCAGTACTTC.